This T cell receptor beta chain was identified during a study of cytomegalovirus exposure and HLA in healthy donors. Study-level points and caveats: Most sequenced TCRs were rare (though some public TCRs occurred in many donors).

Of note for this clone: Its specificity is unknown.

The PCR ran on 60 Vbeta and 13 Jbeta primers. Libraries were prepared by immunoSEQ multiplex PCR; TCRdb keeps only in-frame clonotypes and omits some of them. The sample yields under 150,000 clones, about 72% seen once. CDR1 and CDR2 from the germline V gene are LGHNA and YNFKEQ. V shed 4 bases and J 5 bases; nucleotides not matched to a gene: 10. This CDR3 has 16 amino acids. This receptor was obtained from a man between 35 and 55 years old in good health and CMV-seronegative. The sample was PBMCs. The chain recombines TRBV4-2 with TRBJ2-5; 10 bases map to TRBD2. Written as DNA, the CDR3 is TGTGCCAGCAGCCCCTCCAGCGGGGGGGGAGCCGAGACCCAGTACTTC. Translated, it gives CASSPSSGGGAETQYF.